Following are 9 T cell receptor beta chains from one sample sequenced in a study of identical twins. TCRdb itself ran the 5' RACE reads through MiXCR, one entry per CDR3 protein. The sample has 1.5 million to 2 million distinct CDR3 sequences, less than 35% seen once. The sequencing sample was made of cord blood. These receptors were taken from a newborn girl in good health.

The CDR3 DNA reads as TGTGCCAGCAGTTACTCGGGGAGGACAAGGAACACTGAAGCTTTCTTT. Translated, it gives CASSYSGRTRNTEAFF. The chain has TRBV6-6 and TRBJ1-1, with D possibly matching TRBD1 (5 bases). This CDR3 is 16 amino acids long. CDR1 is MNHNY and CDR2 is SVGAGI in the germline V gene (reference sequence). V was clipped by 0 bases and J by 1 base, with 12 bases between them.

This clonotype was observed many times. The chain carries TRBV12-3 or TRBV12-4 and TRBJ2-3; D perhaps matches TRBD1 (5 bases). The CDR3 has 13 amino acids. V was trimmed by 6 bases and J by 4 bases, leaving 11 bases between them. The CDR3 here is CASRPAGPDTQYF. The CDR3 nucleotides are TGTGCCAGCAGGCCCGCAGGGCCAGATACGCAGTATTTT.

With regard to this clonotype: One end of the junction fails to match germline, which may point to a read error. CDR3 DNA sequence: TGTGCCGGCAGTTACGGGACAAACTCCTACGAGCAGTACTTC. Translation: CAGSYGTNSYEQYF. The genes are TRBV6-5 and TRBJ2-7; possible D gene TRBD1, 6 bases. Germline V CDR1 and CDR2: MNHEY, SVGAGI. The CDR3 is 14 amino acids.

The chain couples TRBV11-3 to TRBJ2-3; D is ambiguous. The CDR3 is 15 residues long. Germline CDR1 SGHNT, CDR2 YENEEA. V lost 5 bases to trimming and J lost 6 bases, with 18 bases between them. The CDR3 DNA follows: TGTGCCAGCAGCCTAGGTAACGGGCCTGGGGATACGCAGTATTTT. Translated, it gives CASSLGNGPGDTQYF.

The table lists this clonotype with a few counts. The CDR3 is CASSPSLTGYGYTF. CDR3 nucleotide sequence: TGTGCCAGCAGTCCGTCATTAACAGGCTATGGCTACACCTTC. V usage is TRBV28 and J usage is TRBJ1-2; maybe TRBD1 (5 bases). Trimming removed 5 bases at V and 4 bases at J, with 14 bases between. Germline lookup yields CDR1 MDHEN and CDR2 SYDVKM. This CDR3 region has 14 residues.

This chain uses TRBV20-1 with TRBJ1-2, with TRBD1 as a possible D gene (5 bases). V gave up 6 bases and J gave up 0 bases, with 11 bases separating them. In germline, CDR1 is DFQATT, CDR2 SNEGSKA (reference sequence). This CDR3 contains 13 residues. CDR3 coding DNA: TGCAGTGCAAGACAGACAGCTAACTATGGCTACACCTTC. Its protein product is CSARQTANYGYTF.

The chain has TRBV20-1 and TRBJ2-7; 7 nucleotides agree with TRBD1. The CDR3 covers 13 residues. V shed 3 bases and J 2 bases; nucleotides not matched to a gene: 4. The V gene's germline CDR1 is DFQATT and CDR2 SNEGSKA (reference sequence). CDR3 in DNA: TGCAGTGCTAGGGACAGGACCCCCTACGAGCAGTACTTC. Translated, it gives CSARDRTPYEQYF.

There are many counts of this clonotype. The chain links TRBV29-1 to TRBJ1-2, with a tentative D call TRBD1 (6 bases). The CDR3 runs to 15 residues. Trimming stripped 2 bases from V and 4 bases from J, with 17 bases between. Germline assignment: CDR1 SQVTM and CDR2 ANQGSEA. The CDR3 spells CSVESVEDSLYGYTF. DNA of the CDR3: TGCAGCGTTGAATCGGTGGAGGACAGCCTCTATGGCTACACCTTC.

A few counts support this clonotype. The chain carries TRBV7-2 and TRBJ1-2; perhaps TRBD1 as D (6 bases). V lost 6 bases to trimming and J lost 4 bases, with 12 bases between them. CDR3 length: 13 residues. Germline V gives CDR1 SGHTA, CDR2 FQGNSA. The CDR3 bases are TGTGCCAGCAGGCTCGGACAGACCTATGGCTACACCTTC. Protein: CASRLGQTYGYTF.